Given below is one T cell receptor beta chain in context. Its antigen remains unidentified. This record comes from a study of cytomegalovirus exposure and HLA in healthy donors. Germline CDR1 is ENHRY and CDR2 is SYGVKD. CDR3 length: 13 amino acids. The V and J ends lost 8 bases and 7 bases respectively, with 15 bases between them. The PCR was carried out with 60 Vbeta primers and 13 Jbeta primers. Some clones are missing from TCRdb's copy, which holds only in-frame ones; the method was immunoSEQ multiplex PCR. The table has roughly 130,000 clones, 70% to 80% seen once. Overall study results and limits: Listed as cytomegalovirus-associated were about 160 TCR beta chains.

The rearrangement uses TRBV10-3 and TRBJ2-1; TRBD2 is a possible D gene (6 bases). The sample taken for sequencing was PBMCs. This receptor was identified in a female donor in good health and CMV-seronegative. CDR3 nucleotide sequence: TGTGCCATCGGGGAAATGGAGGGAAATGAGCAGTTCTTC. Protein: CAIGEMEGNEQFF.